Below are 23 T cell receptor beta chains sequenced from a single sample in a study of T cells in narcolepsy. Produced via immunoSEQ multiplex PCR; TCRdb's table is partial and in-frame only. Altogether about 27,000 clones are present, approximately 78% being singletons, with the ten largest covering 3% to 4%. The sequencing sample was made of CD45RA- memory CD4+ T cells from PBMCs. Source of these receptors: a human donor with narcolepsy.

The chain joins TRBV29-1 to TRBJ2-7, with 9 nucleotides matching TRBD2. CDR3 size: 15 residues. CDR1 and CDR2 (germline): SQVTM, ANQGSEA. The junction had 9 bases not matched to a gene; V was cut back by 4 bases and J by 2 bases. Here the CDR3 reads CSVVPPASGTYEQYF. The CDR3 DNA follows: TGCAGCGTTGTTCCCCCCGCTAGCGGGACCTACGAGCAGTACTTC.

This rearrangement joins TRBV6-6 to TRBJ2-7; TRBD2 matches at 12 bases. V dropped 3 bases and J dropped 2; count of bases not matched to a gene: 5. Germline V gene lookup returns CDR1 MNHNY and CDR2 SVGAGI (reference sequence). This CDR3 comprises 16 residues. CDR3 residues: CASSYGASGGAYEQYF. As DNA, the CDR3 is TGTGCCAGCAGTTATGGGGCTAGCGGGGGGGCCTACGAGCAGTACTTC.

This clone occurred a few times. As DNA, the CDR3 is TGTGCCAGCAGCCCGCGATGGGACACATATAATTCACCCCTCCACTTT. This translates into CASSPRWDTYNSPLHF. The chain combines TRBV9 with TRBJ1-6; D possibly corresponds to TRBD1 (6 bases). Germline V gives CDR1 SGDLS, CDR2 YYNGEE. This CDR3 is 16 amino acids long. Trimming pared 4 bases from V and 4 bases from J, leaving 15 bases between.

This chain joins TRBV6-5 and TRBJ2-7, with D perhaps TRBD1 or TRBD2 (5 bases each). The CDR3 length is 14 residues. V lost 5 bases, J lost 11 bases, and 22 bases lay in between. Germline assignment: CDR1 MNHEY and CDR2 SVGAGI. This CDR3 is CASSEGVSGFREYF. The CDR3 DNA reads as TGTGCCAGCAGTGAAGGCGTCTCGGGGTTCAGGGAGTACTTC.

The chain has TRBV25-1 and TRBJ2-1; D call uncertain. Germline V lookup: CDR1 MGHDK, CDR2 SYGVNS. Trimming took off 3 bases at V and 6 bases at J, with 9 bases between the two ends. The CDR3 contains 13 residues. CDR3: CASSDRAPNEQFF. The CDR3 DNA follows: TGTGCCAGCAGTGACCGAGCTCCCAATGAGCAGTTCTTC.

The chain recombines TRBV7-9 with TRBJ1-6; D gene unclear. Trimming left V 3 bases short and J 8 bases short, with 2 bases between. The germline V gene encodes CDR1 SEHNR and CDR2 FQNEAQ (reference sequence). The CDR3 is 11 residues long. Here the CDR3 reads CASSLDSPLHF. CDR3 sequence (DNA): TGTGCCAGCAGCTTGGATTCACCCCTCCACTTT.

The chain couples TRBV29-1 to TRBJ2-1; tentatively, D is TRBD1 or TRBD2 (5 bases each). The germline V gene encodes CDR1 SQVTM and CDR2 ANQGSEA. The V end was cut by 4 bases, the J end by 10 bases, with 17 bases between. The CDR3 is 13 residues long. The CDR3 spells CSVGRLDEGEQFF. The CDR3 DNA follows: TGCAGCGTTGGCCGCCTGGACGAGGGGGAGCAGTTCTTC.

This chain joins TRBV7-2 and TRBJ1-1, with TRBD1 identical over 8 bases. Trimming cost V 3 bases and J 3 bases; bases outside gene matches: 3. The CDR3 totals 14 residues. Germline V gene sequence: CDR1 SGHTA, CDR2 FQGNSA. CDR3 in DNA: TGTGCCAGCAGCTTTTCGACAGGGGACACTGAAGCTTTCTTT. Its translation is CASSFSTGDTEAFF. The full variable domain, in which reference TRBV7-2 and TRBJ1-1 provide the parts outside the CDR3, is GAGVSQSPSNKVTEKGKDVELRCDPISGHTALYWYRQSLGQGLEFLIYFQGNSAPDKSGLPSDRFSAERTGGSVSTLTIQRTQQEDSAVYLCASSFSTGDTEAFFGQGTRLTVV.

This rearrangement joins TRBV28 to TRBJ1-5; D not certain. The CDR3 extends over 15 amino acids. CDR1 and CDR2 (germline): MDHEN, SYDVKM. The V and J ends lost 3 bases and 3 bases respectively, with 12 bases between them. The CDR3 nucleotides read TGTGCCAGCAGTTTCGGTGTTCAGGTCAATCAGCCCCAGCATTTT. This translates into CASSFGVQVNQPQHF.

The CDR3 sequence: CAWSVRGATGELFF. As DNA, the CDR3 is TGTGCCTGGAGTGTACGGGGGGCTACCGGGGAGCTGTTTTTT. V and J are TRBV30 and TRBJ2-2; perhaps TRBD2 as D (7 bases). The CDR3 sequence is 14 residues long. Germline loops: CDR1 GTSNPN, CDR2 SVGIG (reference sequence). The V end lost 0 bases, the J end lost 5 bases, and 10 bases lay between the germline ends.

This chain joins TRBV11-2 and TRBJ2-3, with 8 bases fitting TRBD1. The CDR3 has 17 residues. The V segment lost 1 base and the J segment 2 bases; nucleotides outside the gene matches: 8. CDR1 and CDR2 from the germline V gene are SGHAT and FQNNGV. The CDR3 coding sequence is TGTGCCAGCAGCTTAGTATCTGGACAGGGAGACACAGATACGCAGTATTTT. Translated, it gives CASSLVSGQGDTDTQYF.

The genes are TRBV11-2 and TRBJ2-1; a possible D gene is TRBD1 (7 bases). Looked up from germline, CDR1 is SGHAT and CDR2 is FQNNGV. V was clipped by 6 bases and J by 3 bases, with 18 bases between them. The CDR3 extends over 16 amino acids. The CDR3 DNA is TGTGCCAGCAGGCCGACAGGGAGGACCTTCTACAATGAGCAGTTCTTC. This encodes CASRPTGRTFYNEQFF.

The genes are TRBV5-4 and TRBJ2-7; D remains ambiguous. The V gene lost 2 bases and the J gene lost 5 bases, with 11 bases spanning the gap. Germline CDR1 SGHNT, CDR2 YYREEE (reference sequence). The CDR3 sequence is 13 residues long. The CDR3 region is CASSLGKTNEQYF. CDR3 DNA sequence: TGTGCCAGCAGCTTAGGGAAAACAAACGAGCAGTACTTC.

V is TRBV6-5 and J is TRBJ2-3; D ambiguous. The CDR3 is 14 residues long. The germline V and J ends were trimmed by 4 bases and 0 bases, with 8 bases remaining between them. Germline V CDR1 and CDR2: MNHEY, SVGAGI. CDR3 sequence (DNA): TGTGCCAGCAGTTTAGGAGTTAGCACAGATACGCAGTATTTT. Residues: CASSLGVSTDTQYF.

CDR3 DNA: TGTGCCAGTAGTAGAACCGGGACAGGGGGCTATGGCTACACCTTC. This codes for CASSRTGTGGYGYTF. The chain links TRBV19 to TRBJ1-2, with TRBD1 identical over 11 bases. This CDR3 has 15 amino acids. Germline CDR1 reads LNHDA; CDR2 reads SQIVND (reference sequence). The V segment lost 4 bases and the J segment 4 bases; nucleotides outside the gene matches: 5.

The V gene is TRBV7-9, the J gene TRBJ2-1, with 7 bases identical to TRBD2. The V segment lost 5 bases and the J segment 6 bases; nucleotides outside the gene matches: 10. From germline, CDR1 is SEHNR and CDR2 FQNEAQ (reference sequence). CDR3 length equals 15 residues. This CDR3 reads CASSPDGRRGNEQFF. CDR3 in DNA: TGTGCCAGCAGCCCCGACGGGAGGAGAGGCAATGAGCAGTTCTTC.

V usage is TRBV6-5 and J usage is TRBJ1-1; tentatively, D is TRBD1 (5 bases). The CDR3 spans 13 residues. The germline V gene encodes CDR1 MNHEY and CDR2 SVGAGI. V lost 6 bases to trimming and J lost 4 bases, with 12 bases between them. The CDR3 sequence: CASRHRGATEAFF. CDR3 bases: TGTGCCAGCAGGCACCGTGGGGCCACTGAAGCTTTCTTT.

The rearrangement links TRBV18 to TRBJ1-2; 7 nucleotides align to TRBD1. CDR1 KGHSH and CDR2 LQKENI come from the germline V gene. V lost 4 bases to trimming and J lost 2 bases; unmatched junction nucleotides: 10. The CDR3 has 16 residues. The CDR3 DNA reads TGTGCCAGCTCACGGGAGTCACGACAGGGCAACTATGGCTACACCTTC. Translation gives CASSRESRQGNYGYTF.

This clone was observed a few times. The chain uses TRBV11-2 and TRBJ1-3; D might be TRBD1 (6 bases). Germline V CDR1 and CDR2: SGHAT, FQNNGV. The CDR3 has 18 amino acids. The ends were cut back, 3 bases at V and 0 bases at J, with 18 bases in the middle. This CDR3 reads CASSLHTVGQNSGNTIYF. CDR3 sequence (DNA): TGTGCCAGCAGCTTGCATACCGTCGGACAGAACTCTGGAAACACCATATATTTT.

V gene TRBV14 combines with J gene TRBJ1-1; 9 bases line up with TRBD1. Per the germline V gene, CDR1 is SGHDN and CDR2 is FVKESK. There are 13 residues in the CDR3. V lost 7 bases, J lost 4 bases, and 4 bases stayed unmatched. CDR3 in DNA: TGTGCCAGCATGACAGGGGGTAGCACTGAAGCTTTCTTT. Residues: CASMTGGSTEAFF.

The genes are TRBV7-8 and TRBJ2-1, with a tentative D call TRBD1 (7 bases). V lost 5 bases and J 4 bases, leaving 21 bases between the germline ends. This CDR3 comprises 17 residues. Per germline, CDR1 SGHVS and CDR2 FQNEAQ. The CDR3 DNA is TGTGCCAGCAGCCCCTCCGCGGCGGGACAGAGATACAATGAGCAGTTCTTC. Its translation: CASSPSAAGQRYNEQFF.

This chain uses TRBV5-5 with TRBJ1-1; perhaps TRBD1 as D (5 bases). The V and J ends lost 4 bases and 2 bases respectively, with 15 bases between them. The V gene's germline CDR1 is SGHKS and CDR2 YYEKEE (reference sequence). The CDR3 totals 15 residues. This chain's CDR3 is CASSPPGGINTEAFF. The CDR3, as DNA: TGTGCCAGCAGCCCCCCCGGGGGTATTAACACTGAAGCTTTCTTT.

This clone has only one observation. V and J are TRBV18 and TRBJ2-5; 9 positions agree with TRBD2. CDR1 and CDR2 (germline): KGHSH, LQKENI. This CDR3 region has 15 residues. V shed 6 bases, J shed 2 bases, and the junction held 7 bases outside the gene matches. CDR3 DNA sequence: TGTGCCAGCTCGACAACTAGCGGGCTGCAAGAGACCCAGTACTTC. Its translation: CASSTTSGLQETQYF.